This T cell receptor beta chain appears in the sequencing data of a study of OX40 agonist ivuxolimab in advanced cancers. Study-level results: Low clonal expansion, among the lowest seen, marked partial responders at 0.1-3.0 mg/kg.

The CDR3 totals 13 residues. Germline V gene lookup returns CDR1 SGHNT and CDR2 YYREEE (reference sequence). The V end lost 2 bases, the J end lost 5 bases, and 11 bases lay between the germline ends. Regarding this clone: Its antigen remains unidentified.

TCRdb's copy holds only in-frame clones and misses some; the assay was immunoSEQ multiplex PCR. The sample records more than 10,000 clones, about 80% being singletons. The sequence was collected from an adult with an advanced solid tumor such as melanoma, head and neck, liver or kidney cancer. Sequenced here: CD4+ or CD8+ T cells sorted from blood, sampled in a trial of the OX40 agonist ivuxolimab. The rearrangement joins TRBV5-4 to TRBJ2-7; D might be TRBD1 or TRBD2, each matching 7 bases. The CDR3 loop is CASSFAGGDEQYF. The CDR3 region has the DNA TGTGCCAGCAGCTTTGCAGGGGGGGACGAGCAGTACTTC.